A single sample is the source of the 25 T cell receptor beta chains below, sequenced in a study of blood T cell repertoires in COVID-19. Clones were read by immunoSEQ multiplex PCR, and TCRdb kept only the in-frame ones, dropping some. The data hold tens of thousands of clones, with about three quarters observed a single time. The sample was peripheral blood. These TCRs come from a man aged 45 to 65 with active or convalescent COVID-19.

The chain links TRBV6-5 to TRBJ1-6, with 9 bases fitting TRBD1. Germline-derived CDR1 and CDR2 are MNHEY and SVGAGI. This CDR3 comprises 13 residues. The junction had 4 bases not matched to a gene; V was cut back by 6 bases and J by 10 bases. The CDR3 reads CASRGQGNSPLHF. The CDR3 DNA reads TGTGCCAGCAGGGGACAGGGAAACTCACCCCTCCACTTT.

The V gene is TRBV5-1, the J gene TRBJ1-6, with D possibly being TRBD1 (6 bases). CDR3 length: 15 amino acids. V lost 0 bases to trimming and J lost 9 bases, with 13 bases between them. From germline, CDR1 is SGHRS and CDR2 YFSETQ. The CDR3 region is CASSLALPGVSPLHF. The CDR3 DNA is TGCGCCAGCAGCTTGGCTCTTCCAGGGGTTTCACCCCTCCACTTT.

V gene TRBV6-2 or TRBV6-3 combines with J gene TRBJ1-4; no definite D call. Germline CDR1 is MNHEY and CDR2 is SVGEGT. Trimming removed 0 bases from V and 10 bases from J, with 9 bases in between. This CDR3 is 13 amino acids long. The CDR3 DNA reads as TGTGCCAGCAGTTACTCGAGGGAAGGAAAACTGTTTTTT. Amino acid sequence: CASSYSREGKLFF.

The chain has TRBV7-8 and TRBJ1-1; D may be TRBD1 (6 bases). Trimming stripped 5 bases from V and 8 bases from J, with 18 bases between. Germline loops: CDR1 SGHVS, CDR2 FQNEAQ. The CDR3 is made up of 14 amino acids. Here the CDR3 DNA reads TGTGCCAGCAGCCGTTATCAAGGGGGAGACGAAGCTTTCTTT. The encoded protein is CASSRYQGGDEAFF. The variable domain in full, with the rest retrieved from reference TRBV7-8 and TRBJ1-1, is GAGVSQSPRYKVAKRGQDVALRCDPISGHVSLFWYQQALGQGPEFLTYFQNEAQLDKSGLPSDRFFAERPEGSVSTLKIQRTQQEDSAVYLCASSRYQGGDEAFFGQGTRLTVV.

V and J are TRBV11-3 and TRBJ2-7; D might be TRBD1 (7 bases). Trimming removed 4 bases at V and 4 bases at J, with 11 bases between. The CDR3 runs 13 residues. CDR1 is SGHNT, CDR2 YENEEA, per germline. DNA of the CDR3: TGTGCCAGCAGCTCAGGGGGGAGGTACGAGCAGTACTTC. This translates into CASSSGGRYEQYF.

In regard to this clone: Different DNA sequences within this sample yield the same CDR3. This sequence joins TRBV12-3 or TRBV12-4 and TRBJ2-2; D unresolved. Deletions cut 2 bases from V and 8 bases from J, with 9 bases between. The CDR3 loop spans 13 amino acids. The CDR3: CASSLQGVGELFF. The CDR3, as DNA: TGTGCCAGCAGTTTACAAGGAGTGGGGGAGCTGTTTTTT.

This CDR3 reads CASSRRRLWDNENYGYTF. CDR3 nucleotide sequence: TGCGCCAGCAGCCGCAGAAGACTGTGGGACAACGAAAACTATGGCTACACCTTC. The V and J genes are TRBV4-1 and TRBJ1-2; D might be TRBD1 (6 bases). V lost 4 bases to trimming and J lost 2 bases, with 23 bases between them. Germline values: CDR1 MGHRA, CDR2 YSYEKL. This CDR3 region has 18 residues.

The chain uses TRBV6-1 and TRBJ2-2, with 7 bases identical to TRBD2. The germline gives CDR1 MNHNS, CDR2 SASEGT. This CDR3 is built from 13 residues. The V segment lost 2 bases and the J segment 7 bases; nucleotides outside the gene matches: 1. DNA of the CDR3: TGTGCCAGCAGTGAACGGGGGGTCGGGGAGCTGTTTTTT. It encodes CASSERGVGELFF.

In DNA form, the CDR3 reads TGTGCCAGCAGGGGCCAACAGGGGCTGAACACCGGGGAGCTGTTTTTT. It specifies CASRGQQGLNTGELFF. The rearrangement links TRBV2 to TRBJ2-2; 7 bases agree with TRBD1. Trimming at V came to 6 bases and at J to 1 base, leaving 8 bases not matched to a gene. CDR1 is SNHLY, CDR2 FYNNEI, per germline. CDR3 length: 16 amino acids.

This clone has only a few counts. The genes are TRBV27 and TRBJ1-6; 7 bases fit TRBD1. Trimming took 3 bases from V and 1 from J; bases not matched to a gene: 6. The germline CDR1 and CDR2 sequences are MNHEY and SMNVEV (reference sequence). The CDR3 runs 17 residues. The CDR3 DNA reads as TGTGCCAGCAGTTTGCAGACAGGGATGTCCTATAATTCACCCCTCCACTTT. This sequence encodes CASSLQTGMSYNSPLHF.

The V gene is TRBV2, the J gene TRBJ1-2, with 7 nucleotides matching TRBD1. Germline V gene data show CDR1 as SNHLY and CDR2 as FYNNEI. The V gene end was trimmed by 6 bases and the J gene end by 5 bases; junction bases not matched to a gene: 3. The CDR3 spans 12 residues. The CDR3 DNA follows: TGTGCCAGCAGCCAGACAGGGTATGGCTACACCTTC. Amino acids: CASSQTGYGYTF.

The J gene is TRBJ1-5, the V gene TRBV5-1; 8 bases agree with TRBD1. Germline loops: CDR1 SGHRS, CDR2 YFSETQ. The V and J ends lost 0 bases and 7 bases, in that order; junction bases with no gene match: 6. The CDR3 sequence is 15 residues long. The CDR3: CASSLGTGFGQPQHF. The CDR3 DNA sequence: TGCGCCAGCAGCTTGGGGACAGGGTTTGGGCAGCCCCAGCATTTT.

The CDR3 bases are TGTGCCAGCGCGAGGGAGGCCTATAGCACAGATACGCAGTATTTT. This codes for CASAREAYSTDTQYF. The chain has TRBV6-5 and TRBJ2-3; a weak D match, TRBD2 (6 bases). Deletions cut 8 bases from V and 0 bases from J, with 15 bases between. The germline gives CDR1 MNHEY, CDR2 SVGAGI. The CDR3 extends over 15 amino acids.

The V call is TRBV16, the J call TRBJ2-3, with 8 bases aligning to TRBD1. Germline-derived CDR1 and CDR2 are KGHSY and FQNENV. This CDR3 region has 15 residues. J lost 1 base, V lost 4 bases, and 4 bases had no gene match. The CDR3 coding sequence is TGTGCCAGCAGCCCCCCGGGACAGGGCACAGATACGCAGTATTTT. Protein product: CASSPPGQGTDTQYF.

The chain recombines TRBV9 with TRBJ2-1, with 10 bases fitting TRBD2. V dropped 4 bases and J dropped 2; count of bases not matched to a gene: 3. This CDR3 region has 15 residues. Germline assignment: CDR1 SGDLS and CDR2 YYNGEE. CDR3 DNA: TGTGCCAGCAGCCCAAGCGGGGGGGCCTACAATGAGCAGTTCTTC. This translates into CASSPSGGAYNEQFF.

The gene calls are TRBV6-5 and TRBJ2-1; maybe TRBD2 (5 bases). The ends were cut back, 3 bases at V and 7 bases at J, with 7 bases in the middle. The germline CDR1 and CDR2 sequences are MNHEY and SVGAGI. The CDR3 has 12 residues. The CDR3 is CASSYTSNEQFF. The CDR3 bases are TGTGCCAGCAGTTATACTAGTAATGAGCAGTTCTTC.

This clone was counted a single time. The chain couples TRBV2 to TRBJ2-2; TRBD1 agrees at 7 bases. CDR1 and CDR2 (germline): SNHLY, FYNNEI. The length of the CDR3 is 13 residues. Trimming cost V 11 bases and J 4 bases; bases outside gene matches: 7. The CDR3 loop reads CAGVGTVTGELFF. CDR3 nucleotide sequence: TGTGCCGGAGTTGGGACAGTCACCGGGGAGCTGTTTTTT.

The rearrangement uses TRBV27 and TRBJ1-2; TRBD1 aligns across 8 bases. Germline CDR1 reads MNHEY; CDR2 reads SMNVEV (reference sequence). V gave up 10 bases and J gave up 4 bases; unmatched junction bases: 2. This CDR3 spans 11 amino acids. The CDR3 sequence: CATTGGYGYTF. For the CDR3, the DNA is TGTGCCACCACAGGGGGCTATGGCTACACCTTC.

The J gene is TRBJ1-2, the V gene TRBV19; D is uncertain. The CDR3 extends over 14 amino acids. Germline assignment: CDR1 LNHDA and CDR2 SQIVND (reference sequence). Trimming removed 0 bases at V and 2 bases at J, with 7 bases between. Here the CDR3 reads CASSIEARNYGYTF. The CDR3 coding sequence is TGTGCCAGTAGTATAGAGGCCAGAAACTATGGCTACACCTTC. Combining the CDR3 with reference TRBV19 and TRBJ1-2 gives the whole variable domain DGGITQSPKYLFRKEGQNVTLSCEQNLNHDAMYWYRQDPGQGLRLIYYSQIVNDFQKGDIAEGYSVSREKKESFPLTVTSAQKNPTAFYLCASSIEARNYGYTFGSGTRLTVV.

The chain has TRBV20-1 and TRBJ1-1, with TRBD1 identical over 7 bases. With 3 bases clipped from V and 7 bases from J, the junction kept 14 bases outside the gene matches. This CDR3 is built from 15 residues. CDR1 is DFQATT and CDR2 is SNEGSKA in the germline V gene (reference sequence). CDR3 DNA: TGCAGTGCTAGTCCCCCGACAGGGTACCCGAATGAAGCTTTCTTT. Translation: CSASPPTGYPNEAFF.

V usage is TRBV6-1 and J usage is TRBJ2-7; D perhaps matches TRBD1 (5 bases). V was clipped by 3 bases and J by 0 bases, with 9 bases between them. The CDR3 covers 14 residues. Looked up from germline, CDR1 is MNHNS and CDR2 is SASEGT. The CDR3 here is CASSEDTHSYEQYF. CDR3 DNA sequence: TGTGCCAGCAGTGAGGACACCCACTCCTACGAGCAGTACTTC.

This clone appeared a few times. The chain carries TRBV11-1 and TRBJ2-7, with 8 bases fitting TRBD2. Germline CDR1 and CDR2: SGHAT and FQDESV (reference sequence). There are 14 residues in the CDR3. V was clipped by 3 bases and J by 2 bases; unmatched bases: 3. The CDR3 coding sequence is TGTGCCAGCAGCTTGGCGGGGGGCCCCTACGAGCAGTACTTC. Residues: CASSLAGGPYEQYF.

The chain combines TRBV11-2 with TRBJ2-1; D ambiguous. Per germline, CDR1 SGHAT and CDR2 FQNNGV. V lost 0 bases and J 7 bases, leaving 4 bases between the germline ends. This CDR3 comprises 12 residues. The CDR3 region has the DNA TGTGCCAGCAGCTTAGAGCGAAATGAGCAGTTCTTC. Translation gives CASSLERNEQFF.

The rearrangement uses TRBV7-9 and TRBJ1-2, with D possibly TRBD1 on 5 matching bases. Between the trimmed V and J ends, which lost 2 bases and 5 bases, there was a span of 9 bases. This CDR3 spans 13 amino acids. The germline V gene encodes CDR1 SEHNR and CDR2 FQNEAQ (reference sequence). The CDR3 DNA is TGTGCCAGCAGCTTACAGGGAACTTATGGCTACACCTTC. As protein: CASSLQGTYGYTF.

This clone was counted between two and nine times. The chain employs TRBV6-2 or TRBV6-3 and TRBJ1-2; perhaps TRBD1 as D (6 bases). The length of the CDR3 is 20 residues. The V end lost 2 bases, the J end lost 0 bases, and 25 bases lay between the germline ends. CDR1 and CDR2 (germline): MNHEY, SVGEGT. The CDR3 DNA is TGTGCCAGCAGTTACGCAACCACCGGACAGAAGCTAAGGGCTAACTATGGCTACACCTTC. As protein: CASSYATTGQKLRANYGYTF.